This is a list of T cell receptor beta chains from one sample in a study of shared clonotypes between healthy human individuals. This table comes from immunoSEQ multiplex PCR, and its TCRdb copy is limited to in-frame clones, with some not included. The table shows about 2 million clones, with roughly 94% occurring only once. Sequences were obtained from naive CD4+ T cells sorted from blood. The receptor source for this set is a man aged 18 to 29 in good health. CDR3s include the opening cysteine and the closing phenylalanine or tryptophan. Fields, in order: clone size, CDR3 length, D gene, J gene, V gene, CDR3 DNA, CDR3 protein. D genes are given only for firm matches. Clone size is shown for a subset of rows, as once, few, many or a class of expanded clone.

NA,16,NA,TRBJ1-4,TRBV9,TGTGCCAGCAGCCCGAGAGGCAGCCTTGCTAATGAAAAACTGTTTTTT,CASSPRGSLANEKLFF
NA,16,TRBD2,TRBJ2-7,TRBV4-3,TGCGCCAGCAGCCAAGGGACTAGCGGGATGCGAAGTGAGCAGTACTTC,CASSQGTSGMRSEQYF
NA,14,NA,TRBJ1-2,TRBV11-2,TGTGCCAGCAGCTTATCAGGATTTAACTATGGCTACACCTTC,CASSLSGFNYGYTF
NA,16,NA,TRBJ1-4,TRBV7-9,TGTGCCAGCAGCCCCACCGGGGCGGGGATGAATGAAAAACTGTTTTTT,CASSPTGAGMNEKLFF
NA,16,TRBD1,TRBJ1-5,TRBV19,TGTGCCAGTAGTATCGTACAGGGGGCTTTGAAGCAGCCCCAGCATTTT,CASSIVQGALKQPQHF
once,20,NA,TRBJ2-7,TRBV7-8,TGTGCCAGCAGCTGGATGCTCGGGGAAGGTCGGAGTGGAGTAATCTACGAGCAGTACTTC,CASSWMLGEGRSGVIYEQYF
NA,15,NA,TRBJ1-6,TRBV28,TGTGCCAGCAGTTTGGCAGGGGCAAGCAATTCACCCCTCCACTTT,CASSLAGASNSPLHF
NA,16,TRBD2,TRBJ2-1,TRBV19,TGTGCCAGTAGTGCCCTCCTAACGGGAGGTTACAATGAGCAGTTCTTC,CASSALLTGGYNEQFF
NA,15,NA,TRBJ2-3,TRBV27,TGTGCCAGCAGTTTCGACTTAACGGGTACAGATACGCAGTATTTT,CASSFDLTGTDTQYF
NA,13,NA,TRBJ2-3,TRBV30,TGTGCCTGGGGGGGACACACCACAGATACGCAGTATTTT,CAWGGHTTDTQYF
few,13,NA,TRBJ1-2,TRBV5-1,TGCGCCAGCAGCTTGGGAGCCGCAAAGGGCTACACCTTC,CASSLGAAKGYTF
NA,15,NA,TRBJ1-1,TRBV10-3,TGTGCCATCAGTGATGGGTTATCGCCGAACACTGAAGCTTTCTTT,CAISDGLSPNTEAFF
NA,15,TRBD2,TRBJ2-7,TRBV28,TGTGCCAGCAGCCCCCCCCAGCGGGGGGCCTACGAGCAGTACTTC,CASSPPQRGAYEQYF
few,14,NA,TRBJ2-7,TRBV4-1,TGCGCCAGCAGCCACGGGAGGGACAGCCTGCGGCAGTACTTC,CASSHGRDSLRQYF
NA,15,NA,TRBJ1-3,TRBV29-1,TGCAGCGCCACTCGGGGGGTATACTCTGGAAACACCATATATTTT,CSATRGVYSGNTIYF
NA,17,TRBD2,TRBJ2-3,TRBV7-9,TGTGCCAGCAGCGCCAAGCCTAGCGGAAAACGCACAGATACGCAGTATTTT,CASSAKPSGKRTDTQYF
NA,15,NA,TRBJ1-3,TRBV7-8,TGTGCCAGCAGCTTAGGACAGTTGATAGGAAACACCATATATTTT,CASSLGQLIGNTIYF
NA,15,TRBD2,TRBJ2-4,TRBV4-3,TGCGCCAGCAGCCAAGAAGCGGGAGGCGATAGCATTCAGTACTTC,CASSQEAGGDSIQYF
NA,12,NA,TRBJ2-2,TRBV6-5,TGTGCCAGCAGTTACAGCCCCGGGGAGCTGTTTTTT,CASSYSPGELFF
NA,15,NA,TRBJ1-3,TRBV7-2,TGTGCCAGCAGCTTAGTGGGAGGTCCTGGAAACACCATATATTTT,CASSLVGGPGNTIYF
once,13,NA,TRBJ2-7,TRBV9,TGTGCCAGCAGCGTAGGAGGAACCTACGAGCAGTACTTC,CASSVGGTYEQYF
NA,14,NA,TRBJ2-3,TRBV7-2,TGTGCCAGCAGCGGGACCCCAGGGACAGATACGCAGTATTTT,CASSGTPGTDTQYF
NA,12,TRBD1,TRBJ1-6,TRBV7-2,TGTGCCAGCAGCTCAGGGGGATCACCCCTCCACTTT,CASSSGGSPLHF
NA,12,NA,TRBJ1-1,TRBV7-2,TGTGCCAGCAATCTACAGGGTGCTCATGCTTTCTTT,CASNLQGAHAFF
few,15,NA,TRBJ2-3,TRBV6-5,TGTGCCAGCAGTAATGACGGCGGTAGCACAGATACGCAGTATTTT,CASSNDGGSTDTQYF
NA,15,TRBD1,TRBJ2-1,TRBV5-1,TGCGCCAGCAGCTGGGACAGTCCCCAATACAATGAGCAGTTCTTC,CASSWDSPQYNEQFF
NA,13,NA,TRBJ1-5,TRBV7-2,TGTGCCAGCAGTACCCCCTTGAATCAGCCCCAGCATTTT,CASSTPLNQPQHF
NA,13,NA,TRBJ1-5,TRBV2,TGTGCCAGCAGTGCTGAAGCCAATCAGCCCCAGCATTTT,CASSAEANQPQHF
NA,13,NA,TRBJ2-1,TRBV18,TGTGCCAGCTCACCTTCCGCAGTCAATGAGCAGTTCTTC,CASSPSAVNEQFF
NA,15,NA,TRBJ2-1,TRBV5-1,TGCGCCAGCAGCCCCGGACAACTCTCCTACAATGAGCAGTTCTTC,CASSPGQLSYNEQFF
NA,14,NA,TRBJ2-7,TRBV5-4,TGTGCCAGCAGGACGGGGCCGAGCTCCTACGAGCAGTACTTC,CASRTGPSSYEQYF
NA,14,NA,TRBJ1-2,TRBV2,TGTGCCAGCAGTGAGAGGGGATGGGGCTATGGCTACACCTTC,CASSERGWGYGYTF
NA,15,NA,TRBJ1-1,TRBV5-1,TGCGCCAGCAGCAAGGGGGGCACTTCGAACACTGAAGCTTTCTTT,CASSKGGTSNTEAFF
NA,15,NA,TRBJ1-1,TRBV4-1,TGCGCCAGCAGCCAAGTTGAACAGTTGAACACTGAAGCTTTCTTT,CASSQVEQLNTEAFF
NA,16,TRBD1,TRBJ1-4,TRBV28,TGTGCCAGCAGTCCGGGACAGGCGGCAACTAATGAAAAACTGTTTTTT,CASSPGQAATNEKLFF
NA,16,TRBD2,TRBJ2-7,TRBV5-1,TGCGCCAGCAGCTTGCCGCAGGGCGGGGGAAGATACGAGCAGTACTTC,CASSLPQGGGRYEQYF
NA,14,TRBD1,TRBJ2-7,TRBV5-1,TGCGCCAGCAGCTTCCGGGACAGGGGGAGCGAGCAGTACTTC,CASSFRDRGSEQYF
NA,17,TRBD2,TRBJ2-5,TRBV27,TGTGCCAGCAGTTTATTCGTCGGCGCTAGCGGGAAAGAGACCCAGTACTTC,CASSLFVGASGKETQYF
NA,14,NA,TRBJ1-1,TRBV12-5,TGTGCTAGTGGTTCGGGACCGATGAACACTGAAGCTTTCTTT,CASGSGPMNTEAFF